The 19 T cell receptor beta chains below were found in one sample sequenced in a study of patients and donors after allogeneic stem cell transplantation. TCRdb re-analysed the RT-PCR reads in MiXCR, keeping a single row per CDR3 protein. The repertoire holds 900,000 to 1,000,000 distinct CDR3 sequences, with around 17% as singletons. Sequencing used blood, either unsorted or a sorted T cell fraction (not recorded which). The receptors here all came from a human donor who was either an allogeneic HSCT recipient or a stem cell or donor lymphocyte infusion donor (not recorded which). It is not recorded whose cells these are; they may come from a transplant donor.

The CDR3: CASSAPRTSGRAHEQFF. In DNA form, the CDR3 reads TGTGCCAGCAGTGCCCCCCGGACTAGCGGGAGAGCCCATGAGCAGTTCTTC. The V and J genes are TRBV6-1 and TRBJ2-1, with 13 bases identical to TRBD2. This CDR3 spans 17 amino acids. CDR1 and CDR2 from the germline V gene are MNHNS and SASEGT. V was clipped by 4 bases and J by 8 bases; unmatched bases: 11.

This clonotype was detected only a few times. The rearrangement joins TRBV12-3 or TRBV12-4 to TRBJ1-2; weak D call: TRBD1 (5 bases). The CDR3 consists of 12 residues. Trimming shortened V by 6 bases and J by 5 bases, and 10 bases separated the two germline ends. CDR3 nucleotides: TGTGCCAGCAGGGCGAAGGGGTATGGCTACACCTTC. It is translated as CASRAKGYGYTF.

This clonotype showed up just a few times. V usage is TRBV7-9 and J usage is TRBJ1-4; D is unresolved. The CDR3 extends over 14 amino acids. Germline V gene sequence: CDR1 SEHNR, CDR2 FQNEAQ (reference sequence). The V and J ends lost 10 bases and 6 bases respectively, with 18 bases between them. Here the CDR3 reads CANRLTESYEKLFF. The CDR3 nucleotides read TGTGCCAACCGCCTGACGGAATCCTATGAAAAACTGTTTTTT.

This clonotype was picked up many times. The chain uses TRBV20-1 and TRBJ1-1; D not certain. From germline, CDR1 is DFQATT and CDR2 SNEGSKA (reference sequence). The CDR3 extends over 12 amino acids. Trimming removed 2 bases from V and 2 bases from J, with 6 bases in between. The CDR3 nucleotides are TGCAGTGCTAGATGGGGTAACACTGAAGCTTTCTTT. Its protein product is CSARWGNTEAFF.

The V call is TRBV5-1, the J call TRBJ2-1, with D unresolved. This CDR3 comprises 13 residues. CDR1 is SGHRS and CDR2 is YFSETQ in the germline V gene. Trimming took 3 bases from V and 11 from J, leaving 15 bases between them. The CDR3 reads CASSWGNLTKQFF. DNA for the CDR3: TGCGCCAGCAGCTGGGGAAATCTGACAAAGCAGTTCTTC.

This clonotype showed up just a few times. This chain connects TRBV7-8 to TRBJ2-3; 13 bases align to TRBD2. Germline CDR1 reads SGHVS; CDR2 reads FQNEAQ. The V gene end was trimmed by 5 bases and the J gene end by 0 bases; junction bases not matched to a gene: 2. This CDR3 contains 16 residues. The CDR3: CASSGTSGISTDTQYF. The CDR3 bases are TGTGCCAGCAGCGGGACTAGCGGGATTAGCACAGATACGCAGTATTTT.

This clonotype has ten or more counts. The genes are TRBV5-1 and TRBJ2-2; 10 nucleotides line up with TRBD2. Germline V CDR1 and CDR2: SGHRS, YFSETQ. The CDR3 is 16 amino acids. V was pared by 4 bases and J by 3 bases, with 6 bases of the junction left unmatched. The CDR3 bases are TGCGCCAGCAGCCGCACTAGCGGGGTCGACACCGGGGAGCTGTTTTTT. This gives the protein CASSRTSGVDTGELFF.

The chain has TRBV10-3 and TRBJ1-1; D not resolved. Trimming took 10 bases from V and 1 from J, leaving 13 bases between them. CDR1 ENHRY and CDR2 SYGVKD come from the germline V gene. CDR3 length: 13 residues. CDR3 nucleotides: TGTGCCACGAGCCGGCGGGAGAACACTGAAGCTTTCTTT. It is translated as CATSRRENTEAFF.

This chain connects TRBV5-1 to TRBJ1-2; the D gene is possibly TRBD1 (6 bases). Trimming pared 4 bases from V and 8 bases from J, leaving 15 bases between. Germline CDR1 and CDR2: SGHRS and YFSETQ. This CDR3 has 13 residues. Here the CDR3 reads CASSEHRVGGYTF. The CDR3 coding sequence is TGCGCCAGCAGCGAACACAGGGTAGGAGGCTACACCTTC.

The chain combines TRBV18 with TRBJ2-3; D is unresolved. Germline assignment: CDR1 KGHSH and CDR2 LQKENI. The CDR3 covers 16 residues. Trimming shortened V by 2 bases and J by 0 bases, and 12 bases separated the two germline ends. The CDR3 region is CASSPMASTSTDTQYF. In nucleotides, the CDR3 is TGTGCCAGCTCACCAATGGCATCCACTAGCACAGATACGCAGTATTTT.

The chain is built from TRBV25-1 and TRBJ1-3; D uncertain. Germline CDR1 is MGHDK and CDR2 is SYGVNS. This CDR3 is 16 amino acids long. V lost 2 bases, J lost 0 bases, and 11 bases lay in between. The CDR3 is CASSEGGKSSGNTIYF. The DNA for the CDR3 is TGTGCCAGCAGTGAAGGCGGTAAATCCTCTGGAAACACCATATATTTT.

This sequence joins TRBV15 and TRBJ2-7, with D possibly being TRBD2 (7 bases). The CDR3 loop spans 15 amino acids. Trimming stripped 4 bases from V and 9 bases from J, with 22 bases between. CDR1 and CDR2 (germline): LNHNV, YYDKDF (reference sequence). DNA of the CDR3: TGTGCCACCAGCACCCGGGGAGGGGGACTTTATGCGCAGTACTTC. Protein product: CATSTRGGGLYAQYF.

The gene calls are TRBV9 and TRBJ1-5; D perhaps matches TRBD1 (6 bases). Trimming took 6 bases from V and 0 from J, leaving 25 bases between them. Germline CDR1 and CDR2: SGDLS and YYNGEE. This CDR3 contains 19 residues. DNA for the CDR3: TGTGCCAGCAAGAGCTTTCGGGGGCCGATTATAACTAGCAATCAGCCCCAGCATTTT. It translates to CASKSFRGPIITSNQPQHF.

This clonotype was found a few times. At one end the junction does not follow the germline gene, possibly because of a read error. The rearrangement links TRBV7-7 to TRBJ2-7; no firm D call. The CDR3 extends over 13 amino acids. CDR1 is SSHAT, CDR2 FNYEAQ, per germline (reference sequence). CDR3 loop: CASSRPSPYEQYF. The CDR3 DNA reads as TGTGCTAGCAGCCGACCGTCCCCCTACGAGCAGTACTTC.

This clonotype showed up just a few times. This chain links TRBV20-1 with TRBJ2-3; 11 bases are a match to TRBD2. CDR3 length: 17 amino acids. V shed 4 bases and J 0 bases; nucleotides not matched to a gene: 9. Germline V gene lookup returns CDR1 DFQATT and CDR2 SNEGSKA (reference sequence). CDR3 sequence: CSAKLAGGSFSTDTQYF. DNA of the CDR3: TGCAGTGCTAAGCTAGCGGGAGGTTCCTTTAGCACAGATACGCAGTATTTT.

CDR3 region: CASSQDKRLGGEFF. The CDR3 region has the DNA TGCGCCAGCAGCCAAGATAAAAGGCTGGGGGGCGAGTTCTTC. V gene TRBV4-3 combines with J gene TRBJ2-1; TRBD1 or TRBD2 may be the D gene (6 bases each). Per the germline V gene, CDR1 is LGHNA and CDR2 is YSLEER. V lost 0 bases, J lost 14 bases, and 17 bases lay in between. This CDR3 contains 14 residues.

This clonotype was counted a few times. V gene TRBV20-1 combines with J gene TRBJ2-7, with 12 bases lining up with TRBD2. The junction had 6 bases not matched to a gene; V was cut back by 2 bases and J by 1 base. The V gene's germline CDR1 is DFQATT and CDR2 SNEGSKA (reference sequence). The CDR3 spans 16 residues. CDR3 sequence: CSARRKTSGRSYEQYF. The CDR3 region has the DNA TGCAGTGCTAGAAGGAAAACTAGCGGGAGGTCCTACGAGCAGTACTTC.

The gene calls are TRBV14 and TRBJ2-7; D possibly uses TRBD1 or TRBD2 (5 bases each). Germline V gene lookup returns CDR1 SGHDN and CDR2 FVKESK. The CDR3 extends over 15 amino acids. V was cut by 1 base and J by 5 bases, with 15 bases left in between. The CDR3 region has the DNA TGTGCCAGCAGCCAAGGCATGGCAGGGAGCGACGAGCAGTACTTC. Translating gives CASSQGMAGSDEQYF.

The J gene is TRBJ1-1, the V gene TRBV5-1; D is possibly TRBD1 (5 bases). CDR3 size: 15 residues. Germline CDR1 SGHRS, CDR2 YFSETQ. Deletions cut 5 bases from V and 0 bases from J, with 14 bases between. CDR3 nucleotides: TGCGCCAGCAGATCGGGGACCCAGATGAACACTGAAGCTTTCTTT. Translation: CASRSGTQMNTEAFF.